This T cell receptor (beta chain) was captured by sequencing in a study of blood T cell repertoires in COVID-19. Study in general: Whether acute or convalescent, the COVID-19 samples came from the United States, Italy and Spain.

Some clones are missing from TCRdb's copy, which holds only in-frame ones; the method was immunoSEQ multiplex PCR. The top ten hold roughly 9% of the sample, which has about 180,000 clones, roughly 85% seen once. The CDR3 length is 13 residues. The germline V gene encodes CDR1 SGHDN and CDR2 FVKESK. V lost 4 bases and J 5 bases, leaving 12 bases between the germline ends. The sequence derives from a woman under 30 who had recovered from COVID-19. Sequenced material: PBMCs or T cells enriched from blood (not recorded which). The chain links TRBV14 to TRBJ2-7, with a tentative D call TRBD1 (5 bases). The CDR3 DNA reads as TGTGCCAGCAGCCCAGAAGACAGTAACGAGCAGTACTTC. Protein sequence: CASSPEDSNEQYF.